This T cell receptor beta chain originates from a study of shared clonotypes between healthy human individuals. An even split of each subset's genomic DNA across several immunoSEQ plates was performed. Under the authors' procedure: Owing to the provision of junction-only sequences devoid of quality scores by immunoSEQ, filtering differed. Produced via immunoSEQ multiplex PCR; TCRdb's table is partial and in-frame only. V, J and clone size are taken as reported in that table, and D and trimming were inferred from the DNA itself. Of fewer than 850,000 clones in the sample, 95% to 97% were seen once. To note about this clone: As yet, its antigen is unknown.

Study-level points and caveats: Between several donors, naive CD4 clonotypes were shared at a level of around 4.8%.

V was cut by 5 bases and J by 6 bases, with 14 bases left in between. Per germline, CDR1 MGHDK and CDR2 SYGVNS. The CDR3 length is 13 residues. The naive CD8 population came from CD45RO-negative cells selected for CCR7, without terminally differentiated effector memory CD45RA+ cells. The sequencing sample was made of naive CD8+ T cells sorted from blood. The source of this sequence is a man aged 25-45 years in good health. The genes are TRBV25-1 and TRBJ2-7, with D maybe TRBD2 (5 bases). The CDR3 DNA reads TGTGCCAGCAGTCTGGGAGTTCGAAGCGAGCAGTACTTC. This sequence encodes CASSLGVRSEQYF.